This is a list of T cell receptor beta chains from one sample in a study of T cell clonotyping in hematopoietic cell transplantation. Produced via immunoSEQ multiplex PCR; TCRdb's table is partial and in-frame only. The sample lists some 5,800 clones, approximately 90% occurring once. The sample here was peripheral blood mononuclear cells, taken 100 days after allogeneic stem cell transplant. These receptors were collected from a female patient between 50 and 59 years old who had an allogeneic stem cell transplant from an unrelated donor, so T cells may come from the graft donor. Some clones in this sample may be carry-over from other donors' samples. The CDR3 runs from the conserved cysteine through the conserved F or W. A D gene is named only where the DNA matches it firmly. The size of a clone is reported for some rows only, either as once, few or many, or as a class for expanded clones.

abundance: .
j_gene: TRBJ1-5
v_gene: TRBV7-8
d_gene: .
CDR3nt: TGTGCCAGCAGCTTAGGCGGTGGTCAGCCCCAGCATTTT
CDR3aa: CASSLGGGQPQHF

abundance: .
j_gene: TRBJ1-2
v_gene: TRBV4-1
d_gene: .
CDR3nt: TGCGCCAGCAGCCAAGAAGGATCCCCGGACAGAGACTATGGCTACACCTTC
CDR3aa: CASSQEGSPDRDYGYTF

abundance: once
j_gene: TRBJ1-1
v_gene: TRBV27
d_gene: .
CDR3nt: TGTGCCAGCAGTTTAGAACGGACCCTGAACACTGAAGCTTTCTTT
CDR3aa: CASSLERTLNTEAFF

abundance: .
j_gene: TRBJ2-7
v_gene: TRBV2
d_gene: .
CDR3nt: TGTGCCAGCACGGAAGGCTACGAGCAGTACTTC
CDR3aa: CASTEGYEQYF

abundance: .
j_gene: TRBJ1-5
v_gene: TRBV6-1
d_gene: TRBD1
CDR3nt: TGTGCCAGCAGCCGAACAGGGGATCAGCCCCAGCATTTT
CDR3aa: CASSRTGDQPQHF

abundance: once
j_gene: TRBJ1-2
v_gene: TRBV5-6
d_gene: .
CDR3nt: TGTGCCAGCAGCTTATTCCCCAGAGACTATGGCTACACCTTC
CDR3aa: CASSLFPRDYGYTF

abundance: .
j_gene: TRBJ2-4
v_gene: TRBV19
d_gene: TRBD2
CDR3nt: TGTGCCAGTAGGGAGCGGGGGGGCCTAAACATTCAGTACTTC
CDR3aa: CASRERGGLNIQYF

abundance: .
j_gene: TRBJ2-5
v_gene: TRBV5-1
d_gene: .
CDR3nt: TGCGCCAGCAGCTTGCTGTTCAGGAAACAAGAGACCCAGTACTTC
CDR3aa: CASSLLFRKQETQYF

abundance: .
j_gene: TRBJ1-2
v_gene: TRBV28
d_gene: TRBD1
CDR3nt: TGTGCCATCGCGACCAGGACAGGGGGCGGCTACACCTTC
CDR3aa: CAIATRTGGGYTF

abundance: .
j_gene: TRBJ1-4
v_gene: TRBV9
d_gene: .
CDR3nt: TGTGCCAGCAGCGTAGATCTGGGACGCCAGGAAAAACTGTTTTTT
CDR3aa: CASSVDLGRQEKLFF

abundance: .
j_gene: TRBJ1-2
v_gene: TRBV9
d_gene: .
CDR3nt: TGTGCCAGCAGCCGTGTGGACTATGGCTACACCTTC
CDR3aa: CASSRVDYGYTF

abundance: once
j_gene: TRBJ1-1
v_gene: TRBV6-5
d_gene: .
CDR3nt: TGTGCCAGCAGGTGGGCCGGACCCAACACTGAAGCTTTCTTT
CDR3aa: CASRWAGPNTEAFF

abundance: few
j_gene: TRBJ2-1
v_gene: TRBV7-9
d_gene: .
CDR3nt: TGTGCCAGCAGCCCGTTTGTCAATGAGCAGTTCTTC
CDR3aa: CASSPFVNEQFF

abundance: .
j_gene: TRBJ2-3
v_gene: TRBV6-4
d_gene: TRBD2
CDR3nt: TGTGCCAGCAGCCCCAGCGGGGGACCAACTACAGATACGCAGTATTTT
CDR3aa: CASSPSGGPTTDTQYF

abundance: .
j_gene: TRBJ1-1
v_gene: TRBV29-1
d_gene: .
CDR3nt: TGCAGCGTTGAAGAACGGGGACGCGGGCCAATAAACACTGAAGCTTTCTTT
CDR3aa: CSVEERGRGPINTEAFF